Listed below are T cell receptor beta chains from one sample, sequenced in a study of blood T cell repertoires in COVID-19. Some clones are missing from TCRdb's copy, which holds only in-frame ones; the method was immunoSEQ multiplex PCR. The repertoire holds some 150,000 clones, with just under 90% as singletons. The sample was peripheral blood. The receptors were gathered from a man aged 18 to 30 with active or convalescent COVID-19. Both conserved end residues are trimmed from each CDR3. D genes are given only for firm matches. The size entry is marked missing in some rows and otherwise reads once, few, many or a size class.

D	size	V	J	CDR3
TRBD2	-	TRBV6-5	TRBJ2-1	ASSYLPSGNYNEQF
TRBD1	-	TRBV19	TRBJ1-2	ASSTQRVTGNGYT
-	-	TRBV6-4	TRBJ2-2	ASSDSSGNTGELF
-	-	TRBV3-1/TRBV3-2	TRBJ1-2	ASSQGPGEIAGYT
TRBD1	-	TRBV15	TRBJ1-2	ATSRLLTGDYGYT
-	-	TRBV2	TRBJ1-4	ASSPGHPTNEKLF
TRBD2	few	TRBV19	TRBJ2-4	ASTSPAGVTENIQY
TRBD1	-	TRBV27	TRBJ1-1	ASSTYRGSNTEAF
TRBD1	-	TRBV3-1/TRBV3-2	TRBJ2-6	ASSQEEDRVSGANVLT
-	-	TRBV28	TRBJ1-5	ASSRSNQPQH
TRBD1	-	TRBV5-1	TRBJ1-1	ASSLQGVLIPEAF
-	-	TRBV9	TRBJ1-3	ASSVAWGGRTGNTIY
-	once	TRBV7-9	TRBJ1-1	ASSLQGSTEAF
-	-	TRBV28	TRBJ1-1	ASSGRQPMNTEAF
-	-	TRBV2	TRBJ1-4	ASRRTSGTSTNEKLF
TRBD1	-	TRBV30	TRBJ2-1	AWSVGQGARVDEQF
TRBD2	-	TRBV29-1	TRBJ2-5	SVERTSAKTQY
-	-	TRBV7-3	TRBJ1-1	ASSSLGQNTEAF
TRBD1	-	TRBV6-6	TRBJ1-2	ASNLGQGGYGYT
TRBD2	-	TRBV18	TRBJ2-1	ASSAQTSGSFNEQF
-	-	TRBV6-5	TRBJ1-5	ASTPTVYQPQH
-	-	TRBV21-1	TRBJ2-7	ASSVEDRDLYEQY
TRBD1	-	TRBV18	TRBJ2-5	ASSPGTGVTLETQY
-	-	TRBV11-2	TRBJ2-3	ASSLDGRLGTDTQY
TRBD1	-	TRBV19	TRBJ1-1	ASSIGVRQGRRGNTEAF
TRBD2	-	TRBV7-2	TRBJ2-2	ASSLDLAGVLGELF
TRBD2	-	TRBV25-1	TRBJ2-1	ASSERASGVYNEQF
TRBD1	-	TRBV9	TRBJ1-3	ASSPGTGGNTIY
TRBD1	-	TRBV6-6	TRBJ2-1	ASSRDRSYNEQF
TRBD1	-	TRBV9	TRBJ1-4	ASSDGQGNNEKLF
TRBD1	-	TRBV10-1	TRBJ1-4	ASTNRQRDRGRTKQTNEKLF